The rows below give T cell receptor beta chains drawn from one sample of a study of read filtering for tumor transcriptome and immune sequencing. TCRdb reprocessed the reads with MiXCR, giving one entry per CDR3 protein. Found here are 100,000 to 150,000 distinct CDR3 sequences, 10% to 15% of them singletons; the top ten hold approximately 10%. Sequencing was done on a sample of a population of CD138-negative cells sorted from bone marrow. The receptors stem from a donor aged 40 or over with multiple myeloma. Each CDR3 is given with its conserved first and last residue. D genes are given only for firm matches. Clone size appears in some rows only: once, few, many, or a class for an expanded clone.

abundance | j_gene | d_gene | v_gene | CDR3nt | CDR3aa
many | TRBJ2-7 | NA | TRBV7-9 | TGTGCCAGCACCCCACAGACAGGTTACGAGCAGTACTTC | CASTPQTGYEQYF
NA | TRBJ1-5 | NA | TRBV28 | TGTGCTACGGCTAGCAATCAGCCCCAGCATTTT | CATASNQPQHF
few | TRBJ2-5 | TRBD1 | TRBV3-1 | TGTGCCAGCAGCCGACGCCCCCAGACAGGGCCACAAGAGACCCAGTACTTC | CASSRRPQTGPQETQYF
many | TRBJ2-3 | TRBD1 | TRBV28 | TGTGCCAGCAGGGGACAGGGGCCGACAGATACGCAGTATTTT | CASRGQGPTDTQYF
many | TRBJ2-1 | NA | TRBV24-1 | TGTGCCACCAGTGATCCGGCCCGACAGAGCTCCTACAATGAGCAGTTCTTC | CATSDPARQSSYNEQFF
NA | TRBJ2-3 | NA | TRBV5-1 | TGCGCCAGCAGCTTGCAGGCTAGCGCCTCCACAGATACGCAGTATTTT | CASSLQASASTDTQYF
many | TRBJ2-5 | TRBD1 | TRBV20-1 | TGCAGTGCTAGAGGGACAGGGGGCGGCATGGAGACCCAGTACTTC | CSARGTGGGMETQYF
many | TRBJ2-1 | TRBD2 | TRBV19 | TGTGCCAGTAGGCGGGGGATCAGCTCCTACAATGAGCAGTTCTTC | CASRRGISSYNEQFF
few | TRBJ2-1 | TRBD1 | TRBV3-1 | TGTGCCAGCAGCGCCGGGACAGGGGGCTTCTATGAGCAGTTCTTC | CASSAGTGGFYEQFF
NA | TRBJ1-4 | NA | TRBV5-1 | TGCGCCAGCAGCTTGGTGTCCGCGGAAAATGAAAAACTGTTTTTT | CASSLVSAENEKLFF
NA | TRBJ1-4 | NA | TRBV15 | TGTGCCACCAGCAGAGATTTAGGAAAGAATGAAAAACTGTTTTTT | CATSRDLGKNEKLFF
NA | TRBJ2-3 | NA | TRBV19 | TGTGCCAGTAAGATCACCGGTGGCACAGGTACGCAGTATTTT | CASKITGGTGTQYF
many | TRBJ1-5 | NA | TRBV3-1 | TGTGCCAGCAGCCAAGTAAATCAGCCCCAGCATTTT | CASSQVNQPQHF
many | TRBJ2-1 | NA | TRBV18 | TGTGCCAGCTCACCAGAAAGGGGTGAGCAGTTCTTC | CASSPERGEQFF
NA | TRBJ2-2 | NA | TRBV5-6 | TGTGCCAGCAGCTTTGAACTTCTCACCGGGGAGCTGTTTTTT | CASSFELLTGELFF
many | TRBJ2-7 | NA | TRBV5-1 | TGCGCCAGCGCGAGGACCACCTACGAGCAGTACTTC | CASARTTYEQYF
many | TRBJ2-2 | NA | TRBV28 | TGTGCCAGCATGGATCCAGCTGGGCGCGACACCGGGGAGCTGTTTTTT | CASMDPAGRDTGELFF
many | TRBJ1-1 | TRBD1 | TRBV18 | TGTGCCAGCTCACTTTCGGACAGGGGGTCGCTAGAAGCTTTCTTT | CASSLSDRGSLEAFF
many | TRBJ2-1 | TRBD2 | TRBV7-2 | TGTGCCAGCAGTAGACTAGCTTATGAGCAGTTCTTC | CASSRLAYEQFF
NA | TRBJ2-5 | TRBD1 | TRBV29-1 | TGCAGCGTTGCTAAAGTCCGGGACAGCGAGACCCAGTACTTC | CSVAKVRDSETQYF
many | TRBJ2-3 | TRBD1 | TRBV5-1 | TGCGCCAGCAGCCCGGACAGGGATGGTAGAGATACGCAGTATTTT | CASSPDRDGRDTQYF
many | TRBJ2-1 | NA | TRBV20-1 | TGCAGTAATGGTCTTCCGGGCAATGAGCAGTTCTTC | CSNGLPGNEQFF
many | TRBJ2-5 | TRBD2 | TRBV11-2 | TGTGCCAGCAGCCTCGGGACTAGAGGGGAGACCCAGTACTTC | CASSLGTRGETQYF
few | TRBJ2-1 | TRBD2 | TRBV29-1 | TGCAGCCCGTTGAAGGACCGGGAGGGCCGACCTGAGCAGTTCTTC | CSPLKDREGRPEQFF
many | TRBJ2-1 | TRBD2 | TRBV7-3 | TGTGCCAGCAGCTCAGGAGCGGGAATCGGGTACGAGCAGTTCTTC | CASSSGAGIGYEQFF
many | TRBJ2-5 | TRBD2 | TRBV29-1 | TGCAGCGTCTCTAGCGGGGGCCCACAAGAGACCCAGTACTTC | CSVSSGGPQETQYF
many | TRBJ2-1 | TRBD1 | TRBV11-3 | TGTGCCAGCAGCTTAGGGACAGGGAATTACAATGAGCAGTTCTTC | CASSLGTGNYNEQFF
NA | TRBJ2-1 | NA | TRBV2 | TGTGCCAGCAGTGCGGGACTTGGAGATGAGCTGCTCTTC | CASSAGLGDELLF
many | TRBJ2-7 | NA | TRBV3-1 | TGTGCCAGCAGACGGGCTGACGGCGAGCAGTACTTC | CASRRADGEQYF
many | TRBJ1-4 | TRBD1 | TRBV11-2 | TGTGCCAGCAGCTTCTCCGGGACAGGGGATGAAAAACTGTTTTTT | CASSFSGTGDEKLFF
few | TRBJ2-1 | NA | TRBV5-1 | TGCGCCGGCAGCGGGGGGACAGGGGTCTGGGTTGGGCAGTTCTTC | CAGSGGTGVWVGQFF
many | TRBJ2-1 | TRBD1 | TRBV18 | TGTGCCAGCTCACCACCCGACAGGGGCAATGAGCAGTTCTTC | CASSPPDRGNEQFF
NA | TRBJ1-1 | NA | TRBV19 | TGTGCCAGTAGTCAACCCCGGGTGGGTTTCACTGAAGCTTTCTTT | CASSQPRVGFTEAFF
many | TRBJ2-7 | TRBD2 | TRBV5-4 | TGTGCCAGCAGCCAGGGGACTAGCGTTTCCTACGAGCAGTACTTC | CASSQGTSVSYEQYF
many | TRBJ2-1 | NA | TRBV7-9 | TGTGCCAGCAGCCTTCAAGCCAGGGATGAGCAGTTCTTC | CASSLQARDEQFF
NA | TRBJ2-3 | TRBD2 | TRBV10-3 | TGTGCCATCAGGGGCGGTCTTAGCGGGGGGGTAGATACGCAGTATTTT | CAIRGGLSGGVDTQYF
many | TRBJ2-3 | NA | TRBV6-2/TRBV6-3 | TGTGCCAGCAGTTATGGGAGGGGGCGAATGGTCACAGATACGCAGTATTTT | CASSYGRGRMVTDTQYF